What follows are 16 T cell receptor beta chains derived from one specimen sequenced in a study of spatial heterogeneity in lung cancer (dated by TCRdb to between 2017 and 2020). The sample's time point label, decoded: sample taken at primary tumor resection. Here is what the overall study found, with its caveats: The tumor nonsynonymous mutation count correlated with the number of expanded intratumoral alpha and beta TCRs.

Their antigens remain unidentified. Library creation used 5' RACE. The sequencer listed for this sample is NextSeq 500. The public sequencing data were trimmed at Q25 with fastp and processed into clonotypes with MiXCR by TCRdb, which kept only in-frame beta chains. Rows are combined by CDR3 protein, so each entry shows the most common genes and DNA. The sample has approximately 7,000 distinct CDR3 sequences on record, approximately 20% of them singletons. The ten biggest clones cover about 12% of the sample. Sequences were derived from lung tumor tissue, sampled at surgery. These receptors were collected from a female donor with early-stage non-small cell lung cancer.

This clonotype was counted only a few times. V gene TRBV7-2 combines with J gene TRBJ1-2, with D unclear. This CDR3 is built from 15 residues. Germline V gives CDR1 SGHTA, CDR2 FQGNSA. The V and J ends lost 3 bases and 2 bases respectively, with 13 bases between them. CDR3 amino acids: CASSFLGRHNYGYTF. The CDR3 DNA is TGTGCCAGCAGCTTTCTTGGGCGCCACAACTATGGCTACACCTTC.

The chain is built from TRBV15 and TRBJ1-2; 8 positions match TRBD1. CDR1 and CDR2 (germline): LNHNV, YYDKDF (reference sequence). J gave up 8 bases and V 0 bases, and 8 bases lay outside the gene matches. CDR3 length: 15 amino acids. The CDR3 nucleotides are TGTGCCACCAGCAGAGATCTTGAGACAGGGGAAGGCTACACCTTC. Its translation: CATSRDLETGEGYTF.

The chain links TRBV4-1 to TRBJ2-1; 9 bases are shared with TRBD2. Germline CDR1 reads MGHRA; CDR2 reads YSYEKL. The CDR3 spans 14 residues. The trim removed 3 bases at V and 8 bases at J, leaving 5 bases unmatched. Written as DNA, the CDR3 is TGCGCCAGCAGCCAGGGGGGACTAGCCGATGAGCAGTTCTTC. This codes for CASSQGGLADEQFF.

The chain joins TRBV3-1 to TRBJ2-5; no definite D call. Trimming removed 6 bases from V and 3 bases from J, with 11 bases in between. Looked up from germline, CDR1 is LGHDT and CDR2 is YNNKEL (reference sequence). The CDR3 runs 13 residues. The CDR3 nucleotides are TGTGCCAGCAGGCTATATCCGGAAGAGACCCAGTACTTC. Protein product: CASRLYPEETQYF.

The chain couples TRBV20-1 to TRBJ1-6, with TRBD1 identical over 7 bases. The CDR3 is 14 amino acids. Germline assignment: CDR1 DFQATT and CDR2 SNEGSKA (reference sequence). V dropped 1 base and J dropped 9; count of bases not matched to a gene: 6. CDR3 amino acids: CSARGQGFISPLHF. The CDR3 coding sequence is TGCAGTGCTAGAGGACAGGGATTTATTTCACCCCTCCACTTT.

This clonotype is medium-sized by share. The CDR3 region has the DNA TGTGCCAGCAGCCAAGAGGACAGCGGGTCACCCCTCCACTTT. It translates to CASSQEDSGSPLHF. The genes are TRBV4-2 and TRBJ1-6; D is possibly TRBD1 (6 bases). Deletions cut 0 bases from V and 10 bases from J, with 10 bases between. This CDR3 contains 14 residues. Per the germline V gene, CDR1 is LGHNA and CDR2 is YNFKEQ.

The V gene is TRBV15, the J gene TRBJ2-1, with D possibly being TRBD1 (6 bases). Germline-derived CDR1 and CDR2 are LNHNV and YYDKDF (reference sequence). The CDR3 runs 17 residues. Trimming left V 5 bases short and J 6 bases short, with 23 bases between. CDR3 DNA sequence: TGTGCCACCAGCTCAGGGGACCGGGCAAGGAGTGGCAATGAGCAGTTCTTC. It codes for CATSSGDRARSGNEQFF.

CDR3 region: CASSDSGGAAVAGELFF. CDR3 bases: TGTGCCAGCAGCGATAGCGGGGGGGCCGCTGTCGCCGGGGAGCTGTTTTTT. This chain connects TRBV7-7 to TRBJ2-2; 11 nucleotides align to TRBD2. The germline V gene encodes CDR1 SSHAT and CDR2 FNYEAQ (reference sequence). The CDR3 runs to 17 residues. The V segment lost 5 bases and the J segment 6 bases; nucleotides outside the gene matches: 11.

The chain uses TRBV14 and TRBJ1-5; D is unclear. Trimming took off 1 base at V and 7 bases at J, with 11 bases between the two ends. There are 14 residues in the CDR3. Germline CDR1 reads SGHDN; CDR2 reads FVKESK. The CDR3 reads CASSQVPQIQPQHF. The CDR3, as DNA: TGTGCCAGCAGCCAAGTGCCCCAAATACAGCCCCAGCATTTT.

This rearrangement joins TRBV20-1 to TRBJ2-1; TRBD2 matches 11 bases. After removal of 6 bases from V and 0 bases from J, the junction contained 4 bases not matched to a gene. Looked up from germline, CDR1 is DFQATT and CDR2 is SNEGSKA (reference sequence). The CDR3 totals 15 residues. The CDR3 bases are TGCAGTGCATTTAGCGGGGGGGCCTCCTACAATGAGCAGTTCTTC. Protein: CSAFSGGASYNEQFF.

The table lists this clonotype with a few counts. V usage is TRBV10-3 and J usage is TRBJ1-1, with 7 bases aligning to TRBD1. The CDR3 is 15 amino acids. The germline gives CDR1 ENHRY, CDR2 SYGVKD. The V segment lost 4 bases and the J segment 2 bases; nucleotides outside the gene matches: 7. The CDR3 protein is CAISGNRDRNTEAFF. The CDR3 nucleotides are TGTGCCATCAGTGGAAACCGGGACAGAAACACTGAAGCTTTCTTT.

V gene TRBV18 combines with J gene TRBJ1-5; D call uncertain. Trimming took off 2 bases at V and 1 base at J, with 6 bases between the two ends. Germline CDR1 and CDR2: KGHSH and LQKENI. The CDR3 totals 14 residues. DNA for the CDR3: TGTGCCAGCTCACCAGGGTTCAGCAATCAGCCCCAGCATTTT. Translation: CASSPGFSNQPQHF.

This clonotype was picked up a small number of times. The chain employs TRBV7-2 and TRBJ2-7; 10 bases map to TRBD2. In germline, CDR1 is SGHTA, CDR2 FQGNSA. The CDR3 covers 15 residues. J lost 3 bases, V lost 0 bases, and 2 bases had no gene match. Here the CDR3 reads CASSLAAGGLYEQYF. For the CDR3, the DNA is TGTGCCAGCAGCTTAGCAGCGGGGGGGCTCTACGAGCAGTACTTC.

This clonotype was observed a handful of times. The rearrangement uses TRBV9 and TRBJ2-5; D not certain. This CDR3 comprises 14 residues. V was cut by 2 bases and J by 5 bases, with 13 bases left in between. Germline V gene lookup returns CDR1 SGDLS and CDR2 YYNGEE. CDR3: CASSVGQAGETQYF. CDR3 in DNA: TGTGCCAGCAGCGTCGGCCAGGCCGGGGAGACCCAGTACTTC. The full variable domain, rest sourced from reference TRBV9 and TRBJ2-5, is DSGVTQTPKHLITATGQRVTLRCSPRSGDLSVYWYQQSLDQGLQFLIQYYNGEERAKGNILERFSAQQFPDLHSELNLSSLELGDSALYFCASSVGQAGETQYFGPGTRLLVL.

This clonotype is judged medium-sized. J is TRBJ2-7 and V is TRBV7-2; tentative D call: TRBD2 (7 bases). V shed 0 bases and J shed 10 bases, with 16 bases lying between them. The CDR3 is made up of 14 amino acids. Germline values: CDR1 SGHTA, CDR2 FQGNSA. This CDR3 is CASSLARGGVYQYF. For the CDR3, the DNA is TGTGCCAGCAGCTTAGCGAGGGGGGGAGTGTATCAGTACTTC.

The rearrangement uses TRBV11-2 and TRBJ2-7, with TRBD1 matching over 7 bases. Germline V lookup: CDR1 SGHAT, CDR2 FQNNGV. V lost 5 bases to trimming and J lost 1 base; unmatched junction nucleotides: 5. The length of the CDR3 is 14 residues. The chain's CDR3 is CASSPDRLSYEQYF. CDR3 nucleotide sequence: TGTGCCAGCAGCCCGGACAGGCTTTCCTACGAGCAGTACTTC. The full variable domain, in which reference TRBV11-2 and TRBJ2-7 provide the parts outside the CDR3, is EAGVAQSPRYKIIEKRQSVAFWCNPISGHATLYWYQQILGQGPKLLIQFQNNGVVDDSQLPKDRFSAERLKGVDSTLKIQPAKLEDSAVYLCASSPDRLSYEQYFGPGTRLTVT.